The rows below give T cell receptor beta chains drawn from one sample of a study of T cell changes during pregnancy in multiple sclerosis. Profiling relied on immunoSEQ multiplex PCR, and the TCRdb table lists in-frame clones only, not all of them. The data hold some 29,000 clones, with under 90% observed a single time. Specimen: CD4+ T cells from peripheral blood mononuclear cells, collected in the first trimester of pregnancy. Receptor source: a female donor in good health, enrolled as a control in a pregnancy study. Each CDR3 is given with its conserved first and last residue. A D gene is named only where the DNA matches it firmly. Clone size is shown for a subset of rows, as once, few, many or a class of expanded clone.

TRBJ2-3,TRBV10-2,-,-,12,CASDGGTDTQYF,TGCGCCTCCGACGGGGGCACAGATACGCAGTATTTT
TRBJ1-5,TRBV5-4,-,TRBD1,15,CASSFGTGENQPQHF,TGTGCCAGCAGCTTTGGGACAGGGGAAAATCAGCCCCAGCATTTT
TRBJ2-5,TRBV7-3,-,TRBD2,16,CASSLQPGGNQETQYF,TGTGCCAGCAGCTTACAGCCGGGAGGGAACCAAGAGACCCAGTACTTC
TRBJ1-4,TRBV7-3,once,-,15,CASSLRQVFNEKLFF,TGTGCCAGCAGCCTCCGACAGGTGTTTAATGAAAAACTGTTTTTT
TRBJ2-5,TRBV9,-,-,13,CASSAGPGETQYF,TGTGCCAGCAGCGCCGGGCCGGGGGAGACCCAGTACTTC
TRBJ1-2,TRBV5-1,-,TRBD1,15,CASSLAGGSNYGYTF,TGCGCCAGCAGCTTGGCAGGGGGGAGCAACTATGGCTACACCTTC
TRBJ1-2,TRBV7-2,few,TRBD1,14,CASSPRQGLDGYTF,TGTGCCAGCAGCCCACGACAGGGTTTAGATGGCTACACCTTC
TRBJ2-3,TRBV7-2,-,-,14,CASSLMVGQDTQYF,TGTGCCAGCAGCTTAATGGTAGGACAAGATACGCAGTATTTT
TRBJ2-3,TRBV14,-,-,16,CASSQDSAGLTDTQYF,TGTGCCAGCAGCCAAGATTCGGCAGGGCTAACAGATACGCAGTATTTT
TRBJ2-1,TRBV5-6,-,TRBD2,16,CASSLVGDYINNEQFF,TGTGCCAGCAGCTTGGTAGGGGACTACATAAACAATGAGCAGTTCTTC
TRBJ2-6,TRBV5-5,-,-,18,CASSFSLRVNSGANVLTF,TGTGCCAGCAGCTTTTCGCTCAGGGTTAATTCTGGGGCCAACGTCCTGACTTTC
TRBJ1-2,TRBV19,few,TRBD1,15,CASSYDLGQGYGYTF,TGTGCCAGTAGTTATGACCTGGGACAGGGCTATGGCTACACCTTC
TRBJ2-1,TRBV11-2,-,-,13,CASSLTTSNEQFF,TGTGCCAGCAGCTTAACGACTAGCAATGAGCAGTTCTTC
TRBJ2-7,TRBV25-1,-,-,14,CASSEWDSSYEQYF,TGTGCCAGCAGTGAATGGGACTCCTCCTACGAGCAGTACTTC
TRBJ2-1,TRBV20-1,-,-,11,CSTQGYNEQFF,TGCAGTACACAGGGCTACAATGAGCAGTTCTTC
TRBJ2-1,TRBV18,-,TRBD1,14,CASSLGQVGNEQFF,TGTGCCAGCTCGCTCGGACAGGTGGGCAATGAGCAGTTCTTC
TRBJ2-6,TRBV5-1,-,-,15,CASSLSRSGANVLTF,TGCGCCAGCAGCTTGTCTCGCTCTGGGGCCAACGTCCTGACTTTC
TRBJ2-1,TRBV7-9,-,-,13,CASILGSYNEQFF,TGTGCCAGCATCCTCGGCTCCTACAATGAGCAGTTCTTC
TRBJ2-6,TRBV18,-,-,17,CASSPTTVYSGANVLTF,TGTGCCAGCTCACCAACGACAGTCTACTCTGGGGCCAACGTCCTGACTTTC
TRBJ2-3,TRBV27,-,-,14,CASNQQFSTDTQYF,TGTGCCAGCAATCAACAGTTTAGCACAGATACGCAGTATTTT
TRBJ2-1,TRBV5-1,-,TRBD2,15,CASSLRTSGYNEQFF,TGCGCCAGCAGCTTGAGGACTAGCGGCTACAATGAGCAGTTCTTC
TRBJ2-5,TRBV6-6,-,-,14,CASSYSSGDETQYF,TGTGCCAGCAGTTACTCGTCAGGGGACGAGACCCAGTACTTC